The T cell receptor beta chain described here comes from a study of blood T cell repertoires in COVID-19. Looking at the study overall: From the United States, Italy and Spain came samples of acute and convalescent COVID-19. T cells, B-cell-depleted T cells, or PBMCs supplied cDNA or gDNA.

Per the study methods: Amplifying reference gene primers gave estimates of nucleated cell counts. Assay used: immunoSEQ multiplex PCR; TCRdb lists only in-frame clones, some missing. V and J calls plus clone size are reproduced from that table; the DNA served to infer D and trimming. The data contain 200,000 to 300,000 clones, around 89% of them singletons. Adults between roughly 18 and 95 years of age took part from 24 US areas. This clone was observed a single time. The receptor's source is a woman in her thirties or forties with acute COVID-19. Sequenced input: PBMCs or T cells enriched from blood (not recorded which).

CDR3 DNA: TGTGCCAGTAGTATCCTGGGGCCGTACAATGAGCAGTTCTTC. This sequence encodes CASSILGPYNEQFF. The V and J genes are TRBV19 and TRBJ2-1; tentatively, D is TRBD1 (5 bases). Germline lookup yields CDR1 LNHDA and CDR2 SQIVND (reference sequence). V lost 3 bases, J lost 4 bases, and 10 bases lay in between. The CDR3 is 14 amino acids.